Listed below are T cell receptor beta chains from one sample, sequenced in a study of human T cells and chemical hapten exposure. TCRdb processed the RACE reads anew with MiXCR; each CDR3 protein has one entry. The table has 300,000 to 350,000 distinct CDR3 sequences, around 7% seen once; the top ten hold approximately 8.9%. The starting material was whole blood, obtained in connection with sensitization to the hapten diphenylcyclopropenone (DPC). These receptors were collected from a woman aged 18-29 years with alopecia areata. Some clones in this sample may be carry-over from other donors' samples. The CDR3 runs from the conserved cysteine through the conserved F or W. The order of the fields is clone size, V gene, J gene, D gene, CDR3 protein. The D gene is left open where the match is weak. Clone size is not always given. Where it is, it says once, few, many or a class for expanded clones.

clone size: many
V gene: TRBV4-2
J gene: TRBJ1-5
D gene: -
CDR3 protein: CASSQGGIGLNQPQHF

clone size: few
V gene: TRBV7-2
J gene: TRBJ1-6
D gene: -
CDR3 protein: CASSLAPGLNNSPLHF

clone size: -
V gene: TRBV4-2
J gene: TRBJ1-6
D gene: -
CDR3 protein: CASSHVGSEATNSPLHF

clone size: many
V gene: TRBV13
J gene: TRBJ2-2
D gene: -
CDR3 protein: CASSFRRTGELFF

clone size: many
V gene: TRBV5-1
J gene: TRBJ1-4
D gene: -
CDR3 protein: CASSVGPSNEKLFF

clone size: -
V gene: TRBV5-4
J gene: TRBJ2-7
D gene: TRBD1
CDR3 protein: CASQDRGNEQYF

clone size: few
V gene: TRBV3-1
J gene: TRBJ2-7
D gene: TRBD1
CDR3 protein: CASSYRTGKLSYEQYF

clone size: few
V gene: TRBV19
J gene: TRBJ1-4
D gene: -
CDR3 protein: CASSLGARGEKLFF

clone size: many
V gene: TRBV12-5
J gene: TRBJ2-1
D gene: -
CDR3 protein: CASGLGGREQFF

clone size: -
V gene: TRBV7-2
J gene: TRBJ2-5
D gene: TRBD2
CDR3 protein: CASSLVPGGSGRGTQYF

clone size: -
V gene: TRBV2
J gene: TRBJ1-5
D gene: -
CDR3 protein: CASSEGDGNLNQPQHF

clone size: -
V gene: TRBV5-5
J gene: TRBJ2-7
D gene: TRBD1
CDR3 protein: CASSPDRDEQYF

clone size: -
V gene: TRBV5-4
J gene: TRBJ1-1
D gene: -
CDR3 protein: CASSHSGLVHTEAFF

clone size: few
V gene: TRBV7-2
J gene: TRBJ1-4
D gene: TRBD1
CDR3 protein: CASSRLQGATNEKLFF

clone size: many
V gene: TRBV20-1
J gene: TRBJ2-1
D gene: TRBD2
CDR3 protein: CSARASGGEFNNEQFF

clone size: -
V gene: TRBV25-1
J gene: TRBJ2-1
D gene: TRBD1
CDR3 protein: CASSEGTVPLSYNEQFF

clone size: many
V gene: TRBV7-2
J gene: TRBJ2-7
D gene: -
CDR3 protein: CASSPVGYSSYEQYF

clone size: many
V gene: TRBV7-6
J gene: TRBJ2-7
D gene: -
CDR3 protein: CASSLGRDGTYEQYF

clone size: few
V gene: TRBV6-2/TRBV6-3
J gene: TRBJ2-3
D gene: -
CDR3 protein: CASSFPTDTQYF

clone size: many
V gene: TRBV27
J gene: TRBJ2-3
D gene: TRBD2
CDR3 protein: CASSSVGGASDTQYF

clone size: many
V gene: TRBV4-3
J gene: TRBJ2-7
D gene: -
CDR3 protein: CASSQDRWDRDPTYEQYF

clone size: few
V gene: TRBV29-1
J gene: TRBJ2-1
D gene: -
CDR3 protein: CSVEDLERPNNEQFF

clone size: few
V gene: TRBV20-1
J gene: TRBJ2-1
D gene: TRBD1
CDR3 protein: CSARRDRGYNEQFF

clone size: -
V gene: TRBV6-5
J gene: TRBJ1-4
D gene: -
CDR3 protein: CASSYRGSRGKLFF

clone size: few
V gene: TRBV20-1
J gene: TRBJ2-7
D gene: -
CDR3 protein: CSVQVADEQYF